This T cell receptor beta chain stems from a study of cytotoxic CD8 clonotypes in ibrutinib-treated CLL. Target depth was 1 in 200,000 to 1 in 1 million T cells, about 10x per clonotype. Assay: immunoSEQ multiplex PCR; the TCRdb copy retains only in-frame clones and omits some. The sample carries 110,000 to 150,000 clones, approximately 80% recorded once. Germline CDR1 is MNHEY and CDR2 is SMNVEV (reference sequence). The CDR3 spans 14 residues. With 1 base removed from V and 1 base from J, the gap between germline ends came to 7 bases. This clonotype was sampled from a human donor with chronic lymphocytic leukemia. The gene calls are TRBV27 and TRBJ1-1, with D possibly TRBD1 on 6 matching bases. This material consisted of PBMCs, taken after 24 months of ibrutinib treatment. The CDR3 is CASSLWGQNTEAFF. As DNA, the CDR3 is TGTGCCAGCAGTTTATGGGGGCAGAACACTGAAGCTTTCTTT.